Listed here are 24 T cell receptor beta chains from one sample, sequenced in a study of identifying expanded T cells in peripheral blood. Here immunoSEQ multiplex PCR was the method, and the copy in TCRdb shows in-frame clones only, minus some. Among more than 75,000 clones listed, about nine tenths were seen once. Sequences were obtained from blood. These TCRs come from a person aged 18 to 75 in good health.

CDR3 nucleotide sequence: TGTGCCAGCAGTATATTAGGGGGCACCGGGGAGCTGTTTTTT. Encoded protein: CASSILGGTGELFF. The rearrangement joins TRBV2 to TRBJ2-2; D might be TRBD1 (6 bases). CDR3 length equals 14 residues. Trimming stripped 5 bases from V and 4 bases from J, with 11 bases between. Germline lookup yields CDR1 SNHLY and CDR2 FYNNEI. Full variable domain (outside the CDR3, taken from reference TRBV2 and TRBJ2-2): EPEVTQTPSHQVTQMGQEVILRCVPISNHLYFYWYRQILGQKVEFLVSFYNNEISEKSEIFDDQFSVERPDGSNFTLKIRSTKLEDSAMYFCASSILGGTGELFFGEGSRLTVL.

The chain combines TRBV9 with TRBJ2-5; no reliable D call. V lost 0 bases to trimming and J lost 3 bases, with 12 bases between them. The CDR3 runs to 15 residues. Germline lookup yields CDR1 SGDLS and CDR2 YYNGEE. The CDR3, as DNA: TGTGCCAGCAGCGTAGGGGCCCTGGGGAAAGAGACCCAGTACTTC. It translates to CASSVGALGKETQYF.

This chain uses TRBV11-2 with TRBJ2-3; 10 nucleotides align to TRBD2. Looked up from germline, CDR1 is SGHAT and CDR2 is FQNNGV. V lost 6 bases to trimming and J lost 0 bases; unmatched junction nucleotides: 6. The CDR3 length is 16 residues. This CDR3 is CASSELAGPSTDTQYF. CDR3 nucleotide sequence: TGTGCCAGCAGTGAACTAGCGGGGCCTAGCACAGATACGCAGTATTTT.

J is TRBJ2-7 and V is TRBV5-1; 12 nucleotides align to TRBD1. The germline V gene has CDR1 SGHRS and CDR2 YFSETQ. This CDR3 has 14 amino acids. Unmatched junction bases numbered 0, after V lost 0 bases and J lost 5 bases. This CDR3 is CASSLGDRGHEQYF. CDR3 nucleotides: TGCGCCAGCAGCTTGGGGGACAGGGGGCACGAGCAGTACTTC.

Only a few counts were recorded for this clone. The chain employs TRBV25-1 and TRBJ2-5; 7 positions match TRBD2. The germline V gene has CDR1 MGHDK and CDR2 SYGVNS. This CDR3 has 15 amino acids. The V and J ends lost 3 bases and 7 bases, in that order; junction bases with no gene match: 11. The CDR3 nucleotides read TGTGCCAGCAGTGATTATAGTCGGGAGGTGGGGACCCAGTACTTC. This codes for CASSDYSREVGTQYF.

The rearrangement links TRBV18 to TRBJ2-3; the D is unclear. This CDR3 is 12 amino acids long. Germline CDR1 is KGHSH and CDR2 is LQKENI. V was shortened by 6 bases and J by 2 bases, with 6 bases between the two germline ends. This CDR3 reads CASSPYTDTQYF. In nucleotides, the CDR3 is TGTGCCAGCTCTCCATACACAGATACGCAGTATTTT.

V and J are TRBV7-2 and TRBJ1-2; TRBD1 agrees at 9 bases. The V gene's germline CDR1 is SGHTA and CDR2 FQGNSA. The CDR3 runs to 17 residues. V shed 6 bases, J shed 2 bases, and the junction held 13 bases outside the gene matches. The DNA of the CDR3 is TGTGCCAGCAGATATAACTCCGGGACAGGGTGGAACTATGGCTACACCTTC. As protein: CASRYNSGTGWNYGYTF.

This clone was seen only once. The chain couples TRBV5-1 to TRBJ2-5, with 10 bases lining up with TRBD2. CDR1 and CDR2 (germline): SGHRS, YFSETQ. CDR3 length equals 16 residues. V was clipped by 3 bases and J by 3 bases; unmatched bases: 8. The CDR3, as DNA: TGCGCCAGCAGCTCGGGGCCTAGCGGGGGTGAAGAGACCCAGTACTTC. Amino acids: CASSSGPSGGEETQYF.

The chain is built from TRBV10-3 and TRBJ2-7; TRBD2 might be the D (5 bases). V was clipped by 4 bases and J by 4 bases, with 11 bases between them. Germline CDR1 reads ENHRY; CDR2 reads SYGVKD. The CDR3 totals 13 residues. This CDR3 reads CAISGGKTYEQYF. The CDR3 nucleotides read TGTGCCATCAGTGGAGGGAAGACTTACGAGCAGTACTTC.

The V call is TRBV6-5, the J call TRBJ2-2, with D unclear. The length of the CDR3 is 14 residues. V lost 3 bases to trimming and J lost 6 bases, with 11 bases between them. The V gene's germline CDR1 is MNHEY and CDR2 SVGAGI. The chain's CDR3 is CASSYAVNAGELFF. CDR3 nucleotide sequence: TGTGCCAGCAGTTATGCCGTTAACGCCGGGGAGCTGTTTTTT.

The chain joins TRBV9 to TRBJ2-7, with 11 bases fitting TRBD1. The CDR3 loop spans 16 amino acids. Germline V gene sequence: CDR1 SGDLS, CDR2 YYNGEE. Trimming removed 3 bases from V and 3 bases from J; junction bases left unmatched: 8. The CDR3 reads CASSAGQGAVSYEQYF. The CDR3 coding sequence is TGTGCCAGCAGCGCAGGACAGGGGGCCGTGAGCTACGAGCAGTACTTC. The full variable domain, with the rest looked up from reference TRBV9 and TRBJ2-7, is DSGVTQTPKHLITATGQRVTLRCSPRSGDLSVYWYQQSLDQGLQFLIQYYNGEERAKGNILERFSAQQFPDLHSELNLSSLELGDSALYFCASSAGQGAVSYEQYFGPGTRLTVT.

The CDR3 DNA is TGCAGCGTCCGGACAGGGGGAGGAGAGACCCAGTACTTC. It encodes CSVRTGGGETQYF. The chain links TRBV29-1 to TRBJ2-5, with 10 bases identical to TRBD1. The CDR3 is 13 residues long. The junction had 5 bases not matched to a gene; V was cut back by 6 bases and J by 4 bases. Germline CDR1 reads SQVTM; CDR2 reads ANQGSEA.

The rearrangement joins TRBV2 to TRBJ2-5; D possibly corresponds to TRBD1 (6 bases). Germline CDR1 is SNHLY and CDR2 is FYNNEI. The CDR3 consists of 13 residues. V dropped 5 bases and J dropped 0 bases, with 7 bases sitting between them. The chain's CDR3 is CASSRGNQETQYF. The CDR3 DNA reads TGTGCCAGCAGTAGGGGGAACCAAGAGACCCAGTACTTC.

The gene calls are TRBV6-1 and TRBJ2-7; 8 positions agree with TRBD1. V shed 9 bases, J shed 0 bases, and the junction held 10 bases outside the gene matches. The CDR3 contains 15 residues. Germline V gene sequence: CDR1 MNHNS, CDR2 SASEGT. This CDR3 is CASTYRQGYSYEQYF. The CDR3 nucleotides are TGTGCCAGTACGTACCGACAGGGGTACTCCTACGAGCAGTACTTC.

The J gene is TRBJ2-3, the V gene TRBV10-3, with D possibly being TRBD1 (6 bases). Germline CDR1 and CDR2: ENHRY and SYGVKD. The length of the CDR3 is 13 residues. Trimming removed 6 bases from V and 4 bases from J, with 11 bases in between. In DNA, the CDR3 is TGTGCCATCAGACCAACAGGGCCAGATACGCAGTATTTT. Translating gives CAIRPTGPDTQYF.

V gene TRBV5-5 combines with J gene TRBJ2-7; tentatively, D is TRBD2 (5 bases). CDR3 length equals 18 residues. The germline V and J ends were trimmed by 0 bases and 3 bases, with 22 bases remaining between them. The germline V gene has CDR1 SGHKS and CDR2 YYEKEE (reference sequence). In DNA, the CDR3 is TGTGCCAGCAGCTTGGGCGCATGGGTAGCGTCAGATAGCTACGAGCAGTACTTC. This gives the protein CASSLGAWVASDSYEQYF.

As concerns this clone: This CDR3 is also generated by other DNA sequences in the sample. This sequence joins TRBV6-4 and TRBJ2-2; 8 bases are shared with TRBD2. V lost 6 bases to trimming and J lost 4 bases; unmatched junction nucleotides: 1. The CDR3 has 13 residues. Germline V gene lookup returns CDR1 MRHNA and CDR2 SNTAGT. The CDR3 DNA reads as TGTGCCAGCAGCGGGGGGGCCACCGGGGAGCTGTTTTTT. Translating it yields CASSGGATGELFF.

The V call is TRBV7-2, the J call TRBJ2-1; 8 positions match TRBD2. The CDR3 spans 15 residues. Germline trimming cut 1 base from V and 6 bases from J; bases unmatched to any gene: 5. Germline lookup yields CDR1 SGHTA and CDR2 FQGNSA. Here the CDR3 reads CASSLDGTRSNEQFF. DNA of the CDR3: TGTGCCAGCAGCTTAGACGGGACTAGGAGCAATGAGCAGTTCTTC.

In DNA form, the CDR3 reads TGTGCCAGCAGCCGACAGGGCGGTTCGGAGACCCAGTACTTC. This codes for CASSRQGGSETQYF. The gene calls are TRBV5-4 and TRBJ2-5; 7 nucleotides match TRBD1. The CDR3 contains 14 residues. Germline assignment: CDR1 SGHNT and CDR2 YYREEE (reference sequence). The V and J ends lost 4 bases and 5 bases, in that order; junction bases with no gene match: 8.

The V call is TRBV10-3, the J call TRBJ2-3; D remains ambiguous. From germline, CDR1 is ENHRY and CDR2 SYGVKD. Trimming left V 0 bases short and J 5 bases short, with 9 bases between. The CDR3 sequence is 14 residues long. The CDR3 loop is CAISESAGEDTQYF. For the CDR3, the DNA is TGTGCCATCAGTGAGTCCGCCGGAGAAGATACGCAGTATTTT.

J is TRBJ2-1 and V is TRBV5-1, with 7 bases aligning to TRBD2. Germline CDR1 is SGHRS and CDR2 is YFSETQ. The length of the CDR3 is 13 residues. The ends lost 1 base at V and 7 bases at J; junction bases unmatched: 2. The CDR3 DNA is TGCGCCAGCAGCTTGACTAGCGAGAATGAGCAGTTCTTC. Its translation is CASSLTSENEQFF.

This clone showed up just once. The chain is built from TRBV27 and TRBJ1-1; D gene uncertain. The V and J ends lost 2 bases and 4 bases respectively, with 5 bases between them. The CDR3 is made up of 12 amino acids. Germline loops: CDR1 MNHEY, CDR2 SMNVEV (reference sequence). The CDR3: CASSLLGTEAFF. The CDR3 DNA sequence: TGTGCCAGCAGTTTACTAGGCACTGAAGCTTTCTTT.

V and J are TRBV23-1 and TRBJ1-4; D unresolved. TRBV23-1 is identified as an open reading frame with a role that is uncertain. CDR3 size: 17 residues. The V end lost 1 base, the J end lost 0 bases, and 12 bases lay between the germline ends. CDR3 in DNA: TGCGCCAGCAGTCAATGTGGCAGGATTGCAACTAATGAAAAACTGTTTTTT. This translates into CASSQCGRIATNEKLFF.

A remark on this clone: At one boundary the junction diverges from the germline segment, which might be a read error. The chain carries TRBV5-4 and TRBJ2-7, with unresolved D. The germline V gene encodes CDR1 SGHNT and CDR2 YYREEE (reference sequence). CDR3 length equals 14 residues. The CDR3 spells CASSQEIGKDEQYF. The DNA of the CDR3 is TGCGCCAGCAGCCAAGAAATAGGGAAGGACGAGCAGTACTTC.